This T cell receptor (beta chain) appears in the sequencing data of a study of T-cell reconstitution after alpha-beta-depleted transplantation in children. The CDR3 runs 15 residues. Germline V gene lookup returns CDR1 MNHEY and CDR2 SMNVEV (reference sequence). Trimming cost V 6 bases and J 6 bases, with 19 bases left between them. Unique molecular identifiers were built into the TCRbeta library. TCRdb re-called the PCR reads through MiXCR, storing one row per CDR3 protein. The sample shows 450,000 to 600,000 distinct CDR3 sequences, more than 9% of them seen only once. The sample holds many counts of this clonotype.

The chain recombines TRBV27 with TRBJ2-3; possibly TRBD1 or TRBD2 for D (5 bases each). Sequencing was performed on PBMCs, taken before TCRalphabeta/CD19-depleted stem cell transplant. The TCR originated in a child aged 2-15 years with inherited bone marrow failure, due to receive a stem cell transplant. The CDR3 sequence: CASSLRGAQPDTQYF. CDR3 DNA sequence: TGTGCCAGCAGCCTCCGGGGCGCCCAGCCGGATACGCAGTATTTT.